A single sample gave rise to the 17 T cell receptor beta chains below, sequenced in a study of T cell responses to AZD1222 COVID-19 vaccine. Produced via immunoSEQ multiplex PCR; TCRdb's table is partial and in-frame only. The table includes about 160,000 clones, about 89% detected once. Sequenced material: peripheral blood, taken on day 0 of AZD1222 vaccination. All receptors derive from an adult in good health.

The chain is built from TRBV7-3 and TRBJ2-5; D gene ambiguous. Looked up from germline, CDR1 is SGHTA and CDR2 is FQGTGA. Between the trimmed V and J ends, which lost 3 bases and 3 bases, there was a span of 8 bases. CDR3 length equals 13 residues. CDR3: CASSFRAEETQYF. In nucleotides, the CDR3 is TGTGCCAGCAGCTTTAGGGCGGAAGAGACCCAGTACTTC.

This chain links TRBV30 with TRBJ1-1; a possible D gene is TRBD1 (6 bases). V was clipped by 5 bases and J by 8 bases, with 21 bases between them. This CDR3 spans 14 amino acids. Germline V gives CDR1 GTSNPN, CDR2 SVGIG (reference sequence). CDR3 in DNA: TGTGCCTGGGCGATTAAACAGGGCCGAAGGGAAGCTTTCTTT. As protein: CAWAIKQGRREAFF.

The V and J genes are TRBV9 and TRBJ1-3, with 11 bases lining up with TRBD1. Trimming at V came to 0 bases and at J to 2 bases, leaving 1 base not matched to a gene. Germline CDR1 and CDR2: SGDLS and YYNGEE. The CDR3 sequence is 16 residues long. The CDR3 here is CASSVVDRGPGNTIYF. CDR3 bases: TGTGCCAGCAGCGTAGTGGACAGGGGGCCTGGAAACACCATATATTTT.

The V call is TRBV7-9, the J call TRBJ2-2; tentatively, D is TRBD1 or TRBD2 (5 bases each). Germline values: CDR1 SEHNR, CDR2 FQNEAQ (reference sequence). The CDR3 loop spans 17 amino acids. Trimming removed 2 bases at V and 2 bases at J, with 15 bases between. DNA for the CDR3: TGTGCCAGCAGCTTATATGAGGGCAGGGTAAACACCGGGGAGCTGTTTTTT. Translating gives CASSLYEGRVNTGELFF.

Turning to this clone: Additional DNA sequences in this sample encode the identical CDR3. The chain joins TRBV7-9 to TRBJ1-2; TRBD1 agrees at 7 bases. After removal of 2 bases from V and 6 bases from J, the junction contained 3 bases not matched to a gene. Germline V gene lookup returns CDR1 SEHNR and CDR2 FQNEAQ (reference sequence). The CDR3 extends over 13 amino acids. This chain's CDR3 is CASSLRQGDGYTF. The CDR3 nucleotides are TGTGCCAGCAGCTTAAGACAGGGTGATGGCTACACCTTC.

The genes are TRBV2 and TRBJ2-1; possible D gene TRBD1, 5 bases. Germline lookup yields CDR1 SNHLY and CDR2 FYNNEI. CDR3 length: 13 amino acids. Trimming cost V 6 bases and J 6 bases, with 12 bases left between them. The CDR3 DNA follows: TGTGCCAGCAGCACCAGTAGGGGCAATGAGCAGTTCTTC. Protein: CASSTSRGNEQFF.

This sequence joins TRBV3-1 (or the pseudogene TRBV3-2) and TRBJ1-1; D uncertain. The germline V gene has CDR1 LGHDT and CDR2 YNNKEL (reference sequence). This CDR3 spans 15 amino acids. Deletions cut 4 bases from V and 0 bases from J, with 12 bases between. CDR3 coding DNA: TGTGCCAGCAGCCGCGTGGACGCACTGAACACTGAAGCTTTCTTT. It yields the protein CASSRVDALNTEAFF.

The genes are TRBV4-1 and TRBJ2-7; D remains unclear. V lost 3 bases, J lost 7 bases, and 19 bases lay in between. Germline V gene sequence: CDR1 MGHRA, CDR2 YSYEKL. CDR3 size: 15 residues. CDR3 region: CASSHAGGPNGEQYF. CDR3 DNA: TGCGCCAGCAGCCATGCCGGTGGACCTAATGGGGAGCAGTACTTC.

The chain couples TRBV2 to TRBJ1-5; 7 bases are a match to TRBD1. Per germline, CDR1 SNHLY and CDR2 FYNNEI. The CDR3 covers 14 residues. Germline trimming cut 8 bases from V and 6 bases from J; bases unmatched to any gene: 10. CDR3 sequence: CASQGQYTSQPQHF. The CDR3 DNA sequence: TGTGCCAGCCAGGGACAGTACACTAGTCAGCCCCAGCATTTT.

In its sample, this clone was seen once. The V gene is TRBV7-2, the J gene TRBJ1-4; TRBD1 might be the D (6 bases). CDR3 length equals 15 residues. V lost 3 bases to trimming and J lost 1 base, with 9 bases between them. CDR1 is SGHTA, CDR2 FQGNSA, per germline. CDR3 sequence (DNA): TGTGCCAGCAGCTTCCAGACAGGAACTAATGAAAAACTGTTTTTT. Protein sequence: CASSFQTGTNEKLFF.

This clone is a singleton in its sample. V and J are TRBV9 and TRBJ2-1; a possible D gene is TRBD1 (5 bases). Germline CDR1 is SGDLS and CDR2 is YYNGEE. The germline V and J ends were trimmed by 0 bases and 1 base, with 5 bases remaining between them. This CDR3 contains 14 residues. The CDR3 sequence: CASSVAGSYNEQFF. DNA for the CDR3: TGTGCCAGCAGCGTAGCAGGGTCCTACAATGAGCAGTTCTTC.

The rearrangement links TRBV2 to TRBJ1-2; possible D gene TRBD1, 6 bases. Deletions cut 0 bases from V and 4 bases from J, with 12 bases between. There are 15 residues in the CDR3. The germline V gene encodes CDR1 SNHLY and CDR2 FYNNEI. In DNA, the CDR3 is TGTGCCAGCAGTGAAGCGCGGGGAGGGGGCTATGGCTACACCTTC. Translated, it gives CASSEARGGGYGYTF.

V is TRBV11-3 and J is TRBJ2-2; possible D gene TRBD2, 6 bases. Germline V lookup: CDR1 SGHNT, CDR2 YENEEA. The CDR3 covers 15 residues. Trimming removed 7 bases from V and 4 bases from J, with 16 bases in between. CDR3 loop: CASTRGVAATGELFF. The CDR3 nucleotides are TGTGCCAGCACCCGAGGAGTAGCGGCCACCGGGGAGCTGTTTTTT. Based on the CDR3 plus reference TRBV11-3 and TRBJ2-2, the full variable domain is EAGVVQSPRYKIIEKKQPVAFWCNPISGHNTLYWYLQNLGQGPELLIRYENEEAVDDSQLPKDRFSAERLKGVDSTLKIQPAELGDSAVYLCASTRGVAATGELFFGEGSRLTVL.

This chain links TRBV7-6 with TRBJ1-3; no clear D. The CDR3 covers 11 residues. CDR1 and CDR2 from the germline V gene are SGHVS and FNYEAQ. V lost 6 bases to trimming and J lost 1 base, with 1 base between them. CDR3 nucleotides: TGTGCCAGCAGGTCTGGAAACACCATATATTTT. Its protein is CASRSGNTIYF.

The chain combines TRBV20-1 with TRBJ2-3, with no clear D. Trimming stripped 3 bases from V and 4 bases from J, with 11 bases between. This CDR3 contains 13 residues. Germline V gene data show CDR1 as DFQATT and CDR2 as SNEGSKA (reference sequence). DNA of the CDR3: TGCAGTGCTAGTTATGCACTCGCAGATACGCAGTATTTT. Translating it yields CSASYALADTQYF.

The J gene is TRBJ2-5, the V gene TRBV9; no firm D call. The CDR3 extends over 14 amino acids. Trimming took off 4 bases at V and 1 base at J, with 11 bases between the two ends. The germline gives CDR1 SGDLS, CDR2 YYNGEE. The CDR3 loop is CASSPPYSQETQYF. Here the CDR3 DNA reads TGTGCCAGCAGCCCCCCGTACAGCCAAGAGACCCAGTACTTC.

V usage is TRBV10-3 and J usage is TRBJ2-1, with 12 bases identical to TRBD1. Germline CDR1 reads ENHRY; CDR2 reads SYGVKD. The CDR3 contains 16 residues. The trim removed 5 bases at V and 9 bases at J, leaving 11 bases unmatched. CDR3: CAISSSGDRGRSEQFF. In nucleotides, the CDR3 is TGTGCCATCAGTTCCAGCGGGGACAGGGGGCGCAGTGAGCAGTTCTTC.